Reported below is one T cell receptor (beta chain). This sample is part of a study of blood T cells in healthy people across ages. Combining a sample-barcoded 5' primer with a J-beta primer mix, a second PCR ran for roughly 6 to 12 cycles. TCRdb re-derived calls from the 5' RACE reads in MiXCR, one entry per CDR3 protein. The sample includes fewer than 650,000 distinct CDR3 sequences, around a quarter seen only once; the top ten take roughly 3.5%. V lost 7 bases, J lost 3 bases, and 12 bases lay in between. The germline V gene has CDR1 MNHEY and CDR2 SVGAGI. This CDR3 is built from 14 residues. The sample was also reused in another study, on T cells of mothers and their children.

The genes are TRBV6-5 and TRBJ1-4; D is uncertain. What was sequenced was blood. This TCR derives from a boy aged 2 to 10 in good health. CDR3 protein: CASKLTEANEKLFF. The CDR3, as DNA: TGTGCCAGCAAGTTAACCGAGGCTAATGAAAAACTGTTTTTT.